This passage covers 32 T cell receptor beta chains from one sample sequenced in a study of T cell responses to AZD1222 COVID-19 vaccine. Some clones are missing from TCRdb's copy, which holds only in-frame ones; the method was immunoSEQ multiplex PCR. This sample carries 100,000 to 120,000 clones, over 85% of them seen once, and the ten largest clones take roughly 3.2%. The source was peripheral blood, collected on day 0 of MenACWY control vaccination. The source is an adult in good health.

CDR3 in DNA: TGTGCCAGCAGTGGACAGGGGATCGGCGGGGAGCTGTTTTTT. Translation gives CASSGQGIGGELFF. The V gene is TRBV28, the J gene TRBJ2-2, with 9 bases aligning to TRBD1. V lost 5 bases, J lost 7 bases, and 5 bases stayed unmatched. Germline CDR1 reads MDHEN; CDR2 reads SYDVKM. This CDR3 has 14 amino acids.

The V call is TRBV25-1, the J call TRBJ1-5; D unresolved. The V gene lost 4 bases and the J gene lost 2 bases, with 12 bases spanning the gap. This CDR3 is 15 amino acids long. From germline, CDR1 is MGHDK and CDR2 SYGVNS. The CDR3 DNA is TGTGCCAGCAGTGCAGACGTGGCAGGCAATCAGCCCCAGCATTTT. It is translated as CASSADVAGNQPQHF.

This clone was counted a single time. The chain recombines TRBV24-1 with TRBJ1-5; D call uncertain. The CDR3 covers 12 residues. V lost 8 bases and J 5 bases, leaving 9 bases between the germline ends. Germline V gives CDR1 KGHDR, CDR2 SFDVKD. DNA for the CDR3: TGTGCCACCACAGAACAATATCAGCCCCAGCATTTT. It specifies CATTEQYQPQHF.

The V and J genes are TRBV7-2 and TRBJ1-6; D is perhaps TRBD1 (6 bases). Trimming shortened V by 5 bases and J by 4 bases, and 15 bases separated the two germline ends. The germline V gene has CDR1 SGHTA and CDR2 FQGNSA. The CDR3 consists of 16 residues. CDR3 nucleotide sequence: TGTGCCAGCAGCCCGGGACACAGCAGATATAATTCACCCCTCCACTTT. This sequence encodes CASSPGHSRYNSPLHF.

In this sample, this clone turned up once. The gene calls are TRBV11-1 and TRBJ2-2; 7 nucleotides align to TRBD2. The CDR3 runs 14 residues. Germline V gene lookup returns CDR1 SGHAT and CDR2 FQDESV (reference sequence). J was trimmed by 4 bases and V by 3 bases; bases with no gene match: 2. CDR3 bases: TGTGCCAGCAGCTTTGGGGGGGGCACCGGGGAGCTGTTTTTT. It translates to CASSFGGGTGELFF.

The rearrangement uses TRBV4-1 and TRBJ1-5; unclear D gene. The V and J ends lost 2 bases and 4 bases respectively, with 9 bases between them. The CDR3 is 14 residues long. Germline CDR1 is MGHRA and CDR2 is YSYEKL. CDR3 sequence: CASSQNSVNQPQHF. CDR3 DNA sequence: TGCGCCAGCAGCCAAAACTCCGTTAATCAGCCCCAGCATTTT.

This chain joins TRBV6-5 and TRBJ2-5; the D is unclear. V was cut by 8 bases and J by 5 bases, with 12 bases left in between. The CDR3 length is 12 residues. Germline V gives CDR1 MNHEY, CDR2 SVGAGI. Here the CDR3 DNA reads TGTGCCAGCGGGTTTCATATTGAGACCCAGTACTTC. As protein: CASGFHIETQYF.

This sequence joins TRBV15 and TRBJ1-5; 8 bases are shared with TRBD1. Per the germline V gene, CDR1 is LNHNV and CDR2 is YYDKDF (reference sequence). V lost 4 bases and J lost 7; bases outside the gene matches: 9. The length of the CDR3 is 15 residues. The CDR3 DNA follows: TGTGCCACCAGCAAGGCAGGGGGCAGCGTCCAGCCCCAGCATTTT. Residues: CATSKAGGSVQPQHF.

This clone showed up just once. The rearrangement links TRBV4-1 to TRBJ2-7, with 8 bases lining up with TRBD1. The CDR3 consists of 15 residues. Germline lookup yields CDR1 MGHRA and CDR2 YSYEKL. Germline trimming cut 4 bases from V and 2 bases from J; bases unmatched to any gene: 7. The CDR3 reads CASSLAGTGAYEQYF. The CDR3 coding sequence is TGCGCCAGCAGCCTCGCCGGGACAGGAGCCTACGAGCAGTACTTC.

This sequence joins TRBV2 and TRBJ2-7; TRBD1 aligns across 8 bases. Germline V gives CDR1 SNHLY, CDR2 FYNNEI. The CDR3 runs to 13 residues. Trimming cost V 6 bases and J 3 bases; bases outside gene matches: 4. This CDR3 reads CASRFRGRYEQYF. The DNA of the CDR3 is TGTGCCAGCAGGTTCAGGGGGCGCTACGAGCAGTACTTC.

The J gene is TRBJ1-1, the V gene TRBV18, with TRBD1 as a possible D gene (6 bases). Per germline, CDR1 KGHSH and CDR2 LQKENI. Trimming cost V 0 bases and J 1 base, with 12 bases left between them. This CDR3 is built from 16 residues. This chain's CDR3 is CASSPPKGVTNTEAFF. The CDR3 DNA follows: TGTGCCAGCTCACCACCGAAGGGGGTGACGAACACTGAAGCTTTCTTT.

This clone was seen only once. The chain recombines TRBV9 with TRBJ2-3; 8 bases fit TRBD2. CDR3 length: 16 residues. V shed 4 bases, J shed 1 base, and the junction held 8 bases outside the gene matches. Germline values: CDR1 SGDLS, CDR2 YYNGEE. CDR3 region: CASSLGVGLGTDTQYF. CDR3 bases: TGTGCCAGCAGCTTGGGGGTGGGACTAGGCACAGATACGCAGTATTTT. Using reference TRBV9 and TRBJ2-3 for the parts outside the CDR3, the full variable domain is DSGVTQTPKHLITATGQRVTLRCSPRSGDLSVYWYQQSLDQGLQFLIQYYNGEERAKGNILERFSAQQFPDLHSELNLSSLELGDSALYFCASSLGVGLGTDTQYFGPGTRLTVL.

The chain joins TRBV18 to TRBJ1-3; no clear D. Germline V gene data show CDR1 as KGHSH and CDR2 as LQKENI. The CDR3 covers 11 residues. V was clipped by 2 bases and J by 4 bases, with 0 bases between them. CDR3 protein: CASSPGNTIYF. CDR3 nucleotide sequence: TGTGCCAGCTCACCAGGAAACACCATATATTTT. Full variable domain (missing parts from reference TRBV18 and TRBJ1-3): NAGVMQNPRHLVRRRGQEARLRCSPMKGHSHVYWYRQLPEEGLKFMVYLQKENIIDESGMPKERFSAEFPKEGPSILRIQQVVRGDSAAYFCASSPGNTIYFGEGSWLTVV.

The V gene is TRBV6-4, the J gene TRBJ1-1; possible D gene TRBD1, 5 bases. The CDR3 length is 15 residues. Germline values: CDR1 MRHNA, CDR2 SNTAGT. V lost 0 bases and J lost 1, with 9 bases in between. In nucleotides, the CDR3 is TGTGCCAGCAGTGACTCGGGGACCGGGAACACTGAAGCTTTCTTT. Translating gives CASSDSGTGNTEAFF.

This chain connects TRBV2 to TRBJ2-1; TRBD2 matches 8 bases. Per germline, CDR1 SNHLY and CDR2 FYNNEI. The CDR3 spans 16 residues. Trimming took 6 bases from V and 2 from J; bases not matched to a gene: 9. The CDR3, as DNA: TGTGCCAGCAGCTGGGCTAGCGGGTTAACCTACAATGAGCAGTTCTTC. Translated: CASSWASGLTYNEQFF.

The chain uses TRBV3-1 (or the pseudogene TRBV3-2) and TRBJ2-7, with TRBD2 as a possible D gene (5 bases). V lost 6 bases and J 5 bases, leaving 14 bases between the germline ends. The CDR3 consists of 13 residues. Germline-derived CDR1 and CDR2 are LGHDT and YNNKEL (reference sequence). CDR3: CASRSGALNEQYF. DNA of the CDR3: TGTGCCAGCAGAAGCGGCGCACTTAACGAGCAGTACTTC.

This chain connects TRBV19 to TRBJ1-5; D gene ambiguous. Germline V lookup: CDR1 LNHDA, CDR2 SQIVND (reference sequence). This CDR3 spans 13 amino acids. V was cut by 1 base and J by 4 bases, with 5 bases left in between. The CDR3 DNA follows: TGTGCCAGTAGTATAGTTCAGAATCAGCCCCAGCATTTT. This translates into CASSIVQNQPQHF.

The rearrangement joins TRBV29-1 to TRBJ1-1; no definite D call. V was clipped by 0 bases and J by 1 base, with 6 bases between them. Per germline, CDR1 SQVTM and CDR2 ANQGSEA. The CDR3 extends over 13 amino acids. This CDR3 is CSVEDIKNTEAFF. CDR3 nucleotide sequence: TGCAGCGTTGAAGATATCAAGAACACTGAAGCTTTCTTT.

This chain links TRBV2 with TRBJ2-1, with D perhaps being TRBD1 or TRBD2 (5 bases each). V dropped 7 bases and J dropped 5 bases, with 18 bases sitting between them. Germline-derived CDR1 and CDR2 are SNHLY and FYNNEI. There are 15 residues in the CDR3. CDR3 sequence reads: CASIPRGRENNEQFF. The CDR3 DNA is TGTGCCAGCATCCCTAGGGGACGGGAAAACAATGAGCAGTTCTTC.

CDR3 DNA sequence: TGTGCCAGCGGAAGGGAAATCTCCTCTGGAAACACCATATATTTT. Translation: CASGREISSGNTIYF. V and J are TRBV6-5 and TRBJ1-3; D gene ambiguous. This CDR3 is built from 15 residues. The germline gives CDR1 MNHEY, CDR2 SVGAGI. Trimming left V 8 bases short and J 0 bases short, with 14 bases between.

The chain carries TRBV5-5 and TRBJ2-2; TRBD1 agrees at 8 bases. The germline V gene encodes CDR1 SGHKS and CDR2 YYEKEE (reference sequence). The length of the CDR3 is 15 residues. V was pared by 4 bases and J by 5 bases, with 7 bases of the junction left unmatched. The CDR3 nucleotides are TGTGCCAGCAGCCAAATGCAGGGGGCAACCGGGGAGCTGTTTTTT. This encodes CASSQMQGATGELFF.

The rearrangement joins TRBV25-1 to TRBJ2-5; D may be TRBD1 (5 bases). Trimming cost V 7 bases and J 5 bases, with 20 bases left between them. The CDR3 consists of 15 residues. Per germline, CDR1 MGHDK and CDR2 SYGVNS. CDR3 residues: CASMKGASLGETQYF. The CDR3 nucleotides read TGTGCCAGCATGAAAGGGGCCTCCCTGGGGGAGACCCAGTACTTC.

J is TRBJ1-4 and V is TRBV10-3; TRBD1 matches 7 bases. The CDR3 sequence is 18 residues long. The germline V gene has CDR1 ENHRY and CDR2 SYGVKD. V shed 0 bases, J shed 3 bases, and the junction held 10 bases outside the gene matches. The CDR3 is CAISESTLTRGPNEKLFF. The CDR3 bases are TGTGCCATCAGTGAGTCGACCCTCACGAGGGGGCCTAATGAAAAACTGTTTTTT.

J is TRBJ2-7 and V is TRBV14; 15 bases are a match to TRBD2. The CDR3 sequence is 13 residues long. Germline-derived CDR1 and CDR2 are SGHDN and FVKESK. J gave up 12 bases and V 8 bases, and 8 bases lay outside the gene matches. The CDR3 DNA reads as TGTGCCAGCTCAGAGGGACTAGCGGGGGGCCTGTACTTC. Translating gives CASSEGLAGGLYF.

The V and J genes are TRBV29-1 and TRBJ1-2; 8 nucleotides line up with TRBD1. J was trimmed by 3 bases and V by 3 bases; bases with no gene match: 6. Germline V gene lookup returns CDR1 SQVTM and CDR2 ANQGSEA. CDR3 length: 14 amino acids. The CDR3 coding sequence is TGCAGCGTTGACTTCGGCAGGGGGCACTATGGCTACACCTTC. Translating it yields CSVDFGRGHYGYTF.

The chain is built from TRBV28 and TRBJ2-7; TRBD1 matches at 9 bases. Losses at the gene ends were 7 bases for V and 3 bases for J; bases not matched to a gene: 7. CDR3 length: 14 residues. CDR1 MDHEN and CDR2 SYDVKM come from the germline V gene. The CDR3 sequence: CASKLTGGFYEQYF. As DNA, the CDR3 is TGTGCCAGCAAATTGACAGGGGGTTTCTACGAGCAGTACTTC. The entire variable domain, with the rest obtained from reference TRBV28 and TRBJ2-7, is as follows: DVKVTQSSRYLVKRTGEKVFLECVQDMDHENMFWYRQDPGLGLRLIYFSYDVKMKEKGDIPEGYSVSREKKERFSLILESASTNQTSMYLCASKLTGGFYEQYFGPGTRLTVT.

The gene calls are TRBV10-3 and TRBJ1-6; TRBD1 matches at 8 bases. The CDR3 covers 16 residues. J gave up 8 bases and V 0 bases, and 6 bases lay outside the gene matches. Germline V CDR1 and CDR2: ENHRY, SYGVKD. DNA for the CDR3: TGTGCCATCAGTGAGTCGCGGACAGGGAAGGATTCACCCCTCCACTTT. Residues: CAISESRTGKDSPLHF.

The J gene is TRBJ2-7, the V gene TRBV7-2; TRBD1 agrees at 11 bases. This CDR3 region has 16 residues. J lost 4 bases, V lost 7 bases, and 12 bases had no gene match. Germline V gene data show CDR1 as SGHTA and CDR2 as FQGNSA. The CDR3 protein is CASTLEPGQGGYEQYF. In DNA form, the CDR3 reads TGTGCCAGCACACTTGAACCGGGACAGGGGGGTTACGAGCAGTACTTC.

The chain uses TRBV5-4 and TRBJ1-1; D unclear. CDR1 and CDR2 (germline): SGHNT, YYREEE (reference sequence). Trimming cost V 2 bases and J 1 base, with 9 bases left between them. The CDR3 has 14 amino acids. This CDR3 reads CASSFPGQNTEAFF. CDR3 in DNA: TGTGCCAGCAGCTTTCCGGGCCAGAACACTGAAGCTTTCTTT.

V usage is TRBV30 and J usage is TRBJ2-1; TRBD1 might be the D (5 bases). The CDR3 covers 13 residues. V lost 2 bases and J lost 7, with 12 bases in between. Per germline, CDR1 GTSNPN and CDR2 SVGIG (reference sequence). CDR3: CAWSSLQGNEQFF. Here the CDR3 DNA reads TGTGCCTGGAGTTCCCTCCAGGGAAATGAGCAGTTCTTC.

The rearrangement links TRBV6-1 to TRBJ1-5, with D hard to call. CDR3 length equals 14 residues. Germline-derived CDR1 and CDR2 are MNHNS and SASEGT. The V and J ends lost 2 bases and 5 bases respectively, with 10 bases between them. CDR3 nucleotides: TGTGCCAGCAGTGAACGGGCAGGAGATCAGCCCCAGCATTTT. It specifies CASSERAGDQPQHF.

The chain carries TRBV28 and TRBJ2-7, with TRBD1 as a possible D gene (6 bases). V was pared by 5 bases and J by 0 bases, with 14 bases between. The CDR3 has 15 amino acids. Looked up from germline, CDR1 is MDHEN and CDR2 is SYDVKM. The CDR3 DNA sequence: TGTGCCAGCAGTGTACCTCACAGGGTCTCCTACGAGCAGTACTTC. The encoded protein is CASSVPHRVSYEQYF.